The 23 T cell receptor beta chains below come from one sample, sequenced in a study of T-cell reconstitution after alpha-beta-depleted transplantation in children. Unique molecular identifiers were incorporated when the TCRbeta library was constructed. TCRdb ran MiXCR on the PCR reads and lists one entry per CDR3 protein. The sample records around 440,000 distinct CDR3 sequences, about 10% being singletons. The material sequenced was PBMCs, taken before TCRalphabeta/CD19-depleted stem cell transplant. The receptor set was obtained from a child aged 2 to 15 with inherited bone marrow failure, due to receive a stem cell transplant.

This clonotype was observed at least ten times. The V call is TRBV3-1, the J call TRBJ2-1; D possibly corresponds to TRBD2 (6 bases). Per germline, CDR1 LGHDT and CDR2 YNNKEL (reference sequence). CDR3 length: 16 amino acids. Trimming cost V 0 bases and J 2 bases, with 11 bases left between them. The CDR3 DNA is TGTGCCAGCAGCCAAGATGGCGGGAATCCCTACAATGAGCAGTTCTTC. Encoded protein: CASSQDGGNPYNEQFF.

This clonotype was counted between two and nine times. This chain joins TRBV7-9 and TRBJ2-5; TRBD1 agrees at 11 bases. The CDR3 is made up of 16 amino acids. Per the germline V gene, CDR1 is SEHNR and CDR2 is FQNEAQ (reference sequence). J was trimmed by 3 bases and V by 6 bases; bases with no gene match: 9. The CDR3, as DNA: TGTGCCAGCAGACGGACAACGGGACAGGGGGAAGAGACCCAGTACTTC. Translated, it gives CASRRTTGQGEETQYF.

This clonotype appeared a few times. The CDR3 bases are TGTGCCAGCGCCGAACTAGCGGGAGGGGGCAACGAGCAGTACTTC. Protein sequence: CASAELAGGGNEQYF. V and J are TRBV6-5 and TRBJ2-7; 13 bases match TRBD2. Germline-derived CDR1 and CDR2 are MNHEY and SVGAGI. The V and J ends lost 8 bases and 5 bases, in that order; junction bases with no gene match: 9. The CDR3 has 15 residues.

The chain's CDR3 is CASSAGRNSYEQYF. The CDR3 DNA is TGTGCCAGCAGTGCGGGACGGAACTCCTACGAGCAGTACTTC. The chain uses TRBV5-4 and TRBJ2-7, with TRBD2 as a possible D gene (6 bases). Looked up from germline, CDR1 is SGHNT and CDR2 is YYREEE (reference sequence). V shed 5 bases and J shed 0 bases, with 12 bases lying between them. The CDR3 is 14 amino acids.

The sample holds many counts of this clonotype. The rearrangement uses TRBV7-9 and TRBJ2-3, with D possibly being TRBD1 (6 bases). The CDR3 extends over 16 amino acids. V shed 5 bases and J shed 0 bases, with 15 bases lying between them. Germline values: CDR1 SEHNR, CDR2 FQNEAQ (reference sequence). CDR3 in DNA: TGTGCCAGCAGCGCTGGACAGCCTCCTAGCACAGATACGCAGTATTTT. This translates into CASSAGQPPSTDTQYF.

This clonotype has a count of ten or more. V gene TRBV11-1 combines with J gene TRBJ2-1; D is unresolved. This CDR3 spans 18 amino acids. The V end lost 0 bases, the J end lost 0 bases, and 15 bases lay between the germline ends. The germline gives CDR1 SGHAT, CDR2 FQDESV (reference sequence). This CDR3 reads CASSLAGRAVSSYNEQFF. The DNA of the CDR3 is TGTGCCAGCAGCTTAGCGGGTCGGGCTGTAAGCTCCTACAATGAGCAGTTCTTC.

This clonotype has a count of ten or more. The chain carries TRBV7-6 and TRBJ2-7; 7 bases are a match to TRBD2. V trimming: 2 bases; J trimming: 1 base; junction bases outside the gene matches: 5. The CDR3 length is 15 residues. Germline loops: CDR1 SGHVS, CDR2 FNYEAQ. The CDR3 DNA follows: TGTGCCAGCAGCTTAACCCCGGGACTATCCTACGAGCAGTACTTC. Translating gives CASSLTPGLSYEQYF.

This clonotype occurred many times. The rearrangement links TRBV5-1 to TRBJ1-2; D gene unclear. The V gene lost 0 bases and the J gene lost 4 bases, with 13 bases spanning the gap. The germline V gene has CDR1 SGHRS and CDR2 YFSETQ. The CDR3 is made up of 15 amino acids. In DNA form, the CDR3 reads TGCGCCAGCAGCTTGGATAGTGAAATCCCCTATGGCTACACCTTC. The encoded protein is CASSLDSEIPYGYTF. Using reference TRBV5-1 and TRBJ1-2 for the parts outside the CDR3, the full variable domain is KAGVTQTPRYLIKTRGQQVTLSCSPISGHRSVSWYQQTPGQGLQFLFEYFSETQRNKGNFPGRFSGRQFSNSRSEMNVSTLELGDSALYLCASSLDSEIPYGYTFGSGTRLTVV.

This clonotype was seen ten or more times. The V and J genes are TRBV7-9 and TRBJ1-1; 10 bases are shared with TRBD1. Germline-derived CDR1 and CDR2 are SEHNR and FQNEAQ (reference sequence). This CDR3 contains 15 residues. J was trimmed by 5 bases and V by 4 bases; bases with no gene match: 7. CDR3 loop: CASSSTLGQGTEAFF. DNA of the CDR3: TGTGCCAGCAGCTCCACCCTGGGACAGGGGACTGAAGCTTTCTTT.

This clonotype showed up many times. V is TRBV29-1 and J is TRBJ2-3; 9 nucleotides match TRBD1. The V gene's germline CDR1 is SQVTM and CDR2 ANQGSEA. The V segment lost 5 bases and the J segment 2 bases; nucleotides outside the gene matches: 5. The CDR3 spans 14 residues. CDR3 in amino acids: CSVLGTGITDTQYF. As DNA, the CDR3 is TGCAGCGTTCTTGGGACAGGGATCACAGATACGCAGTATTTT.

This clonotype was seen at least ten times. This chain's CDR3 is CSGPGTGVDTQYF. The CDR3 DNA is TGCAGTGGACCCGGGACAGGGGTAGATACGCAGTATTTT. The chain carries TRBV20-1 and TRBJ2-3; 10 positions agree with TRBD1. The germline CDR1 and CDR2 sequences are DFQATT and SNEGSKA (reference sequence). Trimming took 7 bases from V and 5 from J; bases not matched to a gene: 6. The CDR3 loop spans 13 amino acids.

This clonotype appeared many times. V usage is TRBV20-1 and J usage is TRBJ1-5; 7 nucleotides agree with TRBD1. Looked up from germline, CDR1 is DFQATT and CDR2 is SNEGSKA (reference sequence). Trimming took 3 bases from V and 10 from J; bases not matched to a gene: 15. CDR3 length: 15 residues. This chain's CDR3 is CSARRAIGGLQPQHF. The CDR3 coding sequence is TGCAGTGCTAGGCGGGCCATAGGGGGCTTACAACCCCAGCATTTT.

This clonotype showed up many times. This chain uses TRBV12-5 with TRBJ2-3; TRBD1 might be the D (6 bases). The CDR3 is 17 amino acids. Trimming left V 0 bases short and J 2 bases short, with 15 bases between. Germline-derived CDR1 and CDR2 are LGHNT and FRNRAP. DNA of the CDR3: TGTGCTAGTGGTTTGGTGAATGGACAGAAGTCCACAGATACGCAGTATTTT. This sequence encodes CASGLVNGQKSTDTQYF.

This clonotype turned up a few times. The genes are TRBV28 and TRBJ2-7; TRBD2 matches at 13 bases. Unmatched junction bases numbered 4, after V lost 2 bases and J lost 3 bases. Germline CDR1 reads MDHEN; CDR2 reads SYDVKM. The CDR3 has 16 residues. The CDR3 DNA sequence: TGTGCCAGCAGTTTAGGACTAGCGGGAGCCCACTACGAGCAGTACTTC. Amino acid sequence: CASSLGLAGAHYEQYF.

Many counts were recorded for this clonotype. This chain links TRBV5-1 with TRBJ2-2, with a possible D match to TRBD2 (6 bases). CDR1 and CDR2 from the germline V gene are SGHRS and YFSETQ. Trimming pared 3 bases from V and 0 bases from J, leaving 12 bases between. The CDR3 is 16 residues long. CDR3 DNA sequence: TGCGCCAGCAGCTCCCGCGGACTACCGAACACCGGGGAGCTGTTTTTT. Translated: CASSSRGLPNTGELFF.

There are a few counts of this clonotype. This chain joins TRBV29-1 and TRBJ1-1; the D is unclear. V lost 4 bases, J lost 6 bases, and 12 bases lay in between. Germline values: CDR1 SQVTM, CDR2 ANQGSEA. The length of the CDR3 is 12 residues. CDR3 in amino acids: CSVVGRAPEAFF. The CDR3 nucleotides read TGCAGCGTTGTTGGGAGGGCGCCTGAAGCTTTCTTT.

This clonotype was seen repeatedly, ten times or more. The chain combines TRBV5-6 with TRBJ2-5, with 7 bases that match TRBD2. The germline V gene encodes CDR1 SGHDT and CDR2 YYEEEE. This CDR3 is built from 16 residues. Germline trimming cut 4 bases from V and 4 bases from J; bases unmatched to any gene: 13. CDR3 DNA sequence: TGTGCCAGCAGCCACGGACTAGTCGAGCCCCCAGAGACCCAGTACTTC. Translated, it gives CASSHGLVEPPETQYF.

This clonotype was detected ten times or more. The chain has TRBV7-2 and TRBJ2-3; the match to TRBD2 covers 8 bases. Germline values: CDR1 SGHTA, CDR2 FQGNSA. V lost 2 bases and J lost 0; bases outside the gene matches: 7. CDR3 length: 17 amino acids. The CDR3 reads CASSLWREVLSTDTQYF. The CDR3 DNA reads as TGTGCCAGCAGCTTATGGCGGGAGGTCTTGAGCACAGATACGCAGTATTTT.

This clonotype has a handful of counts. The V and J genes are TRBV27 and TRBJ2-1; TRBD2 matches at 10 bases. The V and J ends lost 2 bases and 0 bases, in that order; junction bases with no gene match: 7. The length of the CDR3 is 18 residues. Germline lookup yields CDR1 MNHEY and CDR2 SMNVEV (reference sequence). The CDR3 protein is CASSLGLAVTGSYNEQFF. CDR3 coding DNA: TGTGCCAGCAGTTTAGGACTAGCGGTCACGGGCTCCTACAATGAGCAGTTCTTC.

This clonotype was seen at least ten times. The V call is TRBV5-4, the J call TRBJ2-1; no reliable D call. The V gene's germline CDR1 is SGHNT and CDR2 YYREEE (reference sequence). Trimming pared 4 bases from V and 6 bases from J, leaving 20 bases between. This CDR3 spans 16 amino acids. Here the CDR3 reads CASSQTPWVGANEQFF. CDR3 sequence (DNA): TGTGCCAGCAGCCAGACCCCGTGGGTTGGTGCCAATGAGCAGTTCTTC.

This clonotype has just a few counts. The chain employs TRBV29-1 and TRBJ1-1, with unresolved D. The CDR3 is 14 amino acids. The V end lost 6 bases, the J end lost 5 bases, and 19 bases lay between the germline ends. Germline lookup yields CDR1 SQVTM and CDR2 ANQGSEA. The CDR3 loop reads CSVFGDRVGTEAFF. In nucleotides, the CDR3 is TGCAGCGTCTTTGGAGATAGGGTAGGGACTGAAGCTTTCTTT.

The rearrangement joins TRBV29-1 to TRBJ2-2, with a possible D match to TRBD2 (5 bases). Trimming stripped 7 bases from V and 8 bases from J, with 23 bases between. CDR3 length: 15 amino acids. In germline, CDR1 is SQVTM, CDR2 ANQGSEA. CDR3 sequence (DNA): TGCAGCGCCATGAAAATAGGAGGCCCTAAAGGGGAGCTGTTTTTT. The encoded protein is CSAMKIGGPKGELFF.

The V and J genes are TRBV7-2 and TRBJ2-1; the match to TRBD2 covers 7 bases. The CDR3 spans 16 residues. V was pared by 4 bases and J by 0 bases, with 6 bases of the junction left unmatched. The V gene's germline CDR1 is SGHTA and CDR2 FQGNSA. The DNA of the CDR3 is TGTGCCAGCAGCTACGGGGGGACTGCCTCCTACAATGAGCAGTTCTTC. Residues: CASSYGGTASYNEQFF.